The T cell receptor beta chain under discussion was sequenced for a study of blood T cell repertoires in COVID-19. Looking at the study overall: Whether acute or convalescent, the COVID-19 samples came from the United States, Italy and Spain. Sources were T cells, B-cell-depleted T cells, or PBMCs; the material itself was cDNA or gDNA.

This CDR3 spans 12 amino acids. The V gene's germline CDR1 is SSHAT and CDR2 FNYEAQ (reference sequence). A remark on this clone: One end of the junction is discordant with germline, which a read error may explain.

TCRdb's copy holds only in-frame clones and misses some; the assay was immunoSEQ multiplex PCR. The repertoire holds 25,000 to 35,000 clones, with around 85% as singletons. The sequence was obtained from a human donor with active COVID-19. The donor label of this sample is uncertain. This chain joins TRBV7-7 and TRBJ2-5; D is undetermined. Sequencing was performed on peripheral blood. The CDR3 DNA is TGTGCTAGCAGCTTATCGCGAGAGACCCAGTACTTC. Translation gives CASSLSRETQYF.